These 7 T cell receptor beta chains were all obtained from the same sample, sequenced in a study of T cell responses to AZD1222 COVID-19 vaccine. The protocol was immunoSEQ multiplex PCR, while the TCRdb copy is restricted to in-frame clones and leaves out a portion. The top ten clones hold under 1.2% of a sample with some 120,000 clones, around 92% of them seen once. The sequencing here drew on peripheral blood, taken on day 0 of AZD1222 vaccination. Receptor source: an adult in good health.

The chain joins TRBV30 to TRBJ1-1; no clear D gene. CDR1 and CDR2 from the germline V gene are GTSNPN and SVGIG (reference sequence). The CDR3 is 13 residues long. V dropped 3 bases and J dropped 1 base, with 9 bases sitting between them. The CDR3 region has the DNA TGTGCCTGGAGCCCTTTCGAGAACACTGAAGCTTTCTTT. It translates to CAWSPFENTEAFF.

The CDR3: CASSQDQRRTSNYGYTF. CDR3 DNA sequence: TGTGCCAGCAGCCAAGATCAAAGGAGGACCTCTAACTATGGCTACACCTTC. The V gene is TRBV4-2, the J gene TRBJ1-2, with D hard to call. The germline V gene has CDR1 LGHNA and CDR2 YNFKEQ. This CDR3 comprises 17 residues. Trimming shortened V by 0 bases and J by 0 bases, and 14 bases separated the two germline ends.

The chain has TRBV5-4 and TRBJ1-3; D perhaps matches TRBD1 (5 bases). From germline, CDR1 is SGHNT and CDR2 YYREEE (reference sequence). Trimming removed 3 bases from V and 2 bases from J, with 12 bases in between. This CDR3 spans 15 amino acids. In nucleotides, the CDR3 is TGTGCCAGCAGCTGGACTGGGGGGGCTGGAAACACCATATATTTT. Its translation: CASSWTGGAGNTIYF.

The chain's CDR3 is CASSLYTIGAGLPQHF. In nucleotides, the CDR3 is TGTGCCAGCAGCTTGTATACGATAGGGGCCGGGTTGCCCCAGCATTTT. The chain is built from TRBV5-8 and TRBJ1-5, with D possibly matching TRBD1 (5 bases). Germline lookup yields CDR1 SGHTS and CDR2 YDEGEE. V was cut by 1 base and J by 9 bases, with 20 bases left in between. CDR3 length: 16 residues. Full variable domain (rest looked up from reference TRBV5-8 and TRBJ1-5): EAGVTQSPTHLIKTRGQQATLRCSPISGHTSVYWYQQALGLGLQFLLWYDEGEERNRGNFPPRFSGRQFPNYSSELNVNALELEDSALYLCASSLYTIGAGLPQHFGDGTRLSIL.

The DNA of the CDR3 is TGCGCCAGCACGTGGGAAGCGGGGCGGGACAATGAGCAGTTCTTC. It encodes CASTWEAGRDNEQFF. V and J are TRBV5-1 and TRBJ2-1; 7 nucleotides align to TRBD2. The trim removed 6 bases at V and 5 bases at J, leaving 11 bases unmatched. CDR3 length: 15 amino acids. Germline-derived CDR1 and CDR2 are SGHRS and YFSETQ.

The chain carries TRBV20-1 and TRBJ1-1; D not certain. The V gene's germline CDR1 is DFQATT and CDR2 SNEGSKA (reference sequence). The length of the CDR3 is 11 residues. Trimming pared 2 bases from V and 4 bases from J, leaving 5 bases between. For the CDR3, the DNA is TGCAGTGCTAGATGGGTCACTGAAGCTTTCTTT. It translates to CSARWVTEAFF.

The chain uses TRBV5-4 and TRBJ1-2; possible D gene TRBD1, 6 bases. V was clipped by 4 bases and J by 5 bases, with 9 bases between them. The CDR3 contains 12 residues. Germline V gene data show CDR1 as SGHNT and CDR2 as YYREEE (reference sequence). The CDR3, as DNA: TGTGCCAGCAGCCCTCAGGGGTATGGCTACACCTTC. It is translated as CASSPQGYGYTF.